The rows below give T cell receptor beta chains drawn from one sample of a study of brain T cells in children with intractable seizures. Using immunoSEQ multiplex PCR, the repertoire was profiled, and TCRdb retains in-frame clones only, with some absent. The table has approximately 60,000 clones, about 96% seen once; the top ten hold 0.38%. Sequencing used peripheral blood, obtained at surgery. These receptors came from a boy younger than two with focal cortical dysplasia and intractable seizures. CDR3s include the opening cysteine and the closing phenylalanine or tryptophan. The D gene is left open where the match is weak. Size values are once, few and many counts, or a class for expanded clones, and some rows have none.

d_call v_call clone_size cdr3_length cdr3_aa
TRBD1 TRBV10-1 . 12 CARDRGNEKLFF
. TRBV6-5 once 14 CANHLGQYGVNYTF
TRBD1 TRBV27 . 13 CASSFGTVDEQYF
. TRBV5-1 once 14 CASSALDTNYGYTF
. TRBV2 . 14 CASSGDRDNSPLHF
. TRBV18 . 17 CASSPSPLWGVAAEAFF
TRBD1 TRBV29-1 . 19 CSANLHRGQGESGANVLTF
. TRBV4-2 once 17 CASSYYLLHSKTGELFF
. TRBV12-3/TRBV12-4 . 13 CASRDDTYRKLFF
. TRBV11-2 . 15 CASSLEGGPNTEAFF
. TRBV19 . 14 CASSNQGFSYEQYF
. TRBV5-4 . 14 CASSSTGIQETQYF
. TRBV19 . 18 CASIYPSADNDNTDTQYF
TRBD2 TRBV12-3/TRBV12-4 . 10 CASYGGGVFF
. TRBV13 . 13 CASSLGRDNEQFF
. TRBV7-8 . 15 CASSLDGRLNQPQHF
. TRBV7-9 . 13 CASSLSRYTEAFF
. TRBV24-1 . 16 CATSDFKILAINEQFF
. TRBV27 few 15 CASSLEGSNNSPLHF
. TRBV3-1/TRBV3-2 . 13 CASSQDSNQPQHF
. TRBV18 . 13 CASSRGPPGTQYF
. TRBV7-2 . 12 CASSLGATEAFF